The clone carrying this T cell receptor (beta chain) was counted only a few times. Its antigen is not identified. This sample stems from a study of post-analysis software for immune sequencing data. Looking at the study overall: Disease trajectories encompassed relapsing-remitting, secondary progressive and progressive-relapsing multiple sclerosis. Study-level points and caveats: With TRBV5-6, TRBV5-1 and TRBV20-1 included, 4 or 5 TRBV segments were more frequent in patients than in controls. Analysis by F measure revealed that same-batch samples clustered strongly together. Patients with multiple sclerosis recorded significantly lower normalized Chao1 diversity than controls, the study found.

Sequencing libraries made from TCR beta cDNA carried unique molecular identifiers. When about 0.85 to 11 million T cells were used, they gave approximately 450,000 cDNA molecules. TCRdb ran MiXCR on the PCR reads and lists one entry per CDR3 protein. The sample consists of roughly 400,000 distinct CDR3 sequences, approximately 42% of them appearing once. This CDR3 region has 12 residues. Germline V gives CDR1 ENHRY, CDR2 SYGVKD. Trimming cost V 10 bases and J 2 bases; bases outside gene matches: 3. The V and J genes are TRBV10-3 and TRBJ2-3, with 7 bases identical to TRBD1. The specimen was blood. The receptor comes from a girl aged 2-10 years with multiple sclerosis. This chain's CDR3 is CASGQVTDTQYF. For the CDR3, the DNA is TGTGCCAGCGGACAGGTCACAGATACGCAGTATTTT.